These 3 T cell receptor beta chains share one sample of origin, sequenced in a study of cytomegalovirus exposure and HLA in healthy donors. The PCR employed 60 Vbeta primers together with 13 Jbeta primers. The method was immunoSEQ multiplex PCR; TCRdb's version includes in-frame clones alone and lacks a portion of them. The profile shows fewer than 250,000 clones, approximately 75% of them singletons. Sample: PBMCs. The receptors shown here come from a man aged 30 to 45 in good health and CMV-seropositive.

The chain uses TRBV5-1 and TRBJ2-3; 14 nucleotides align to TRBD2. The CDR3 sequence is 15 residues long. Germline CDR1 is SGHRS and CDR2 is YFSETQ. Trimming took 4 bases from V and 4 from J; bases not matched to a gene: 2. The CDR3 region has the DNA TGCGCCAGCAGCGGGACTAGCGGGAGTCCAGATACGCAGTATTTT. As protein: CASSGTSGSPDTQYF.

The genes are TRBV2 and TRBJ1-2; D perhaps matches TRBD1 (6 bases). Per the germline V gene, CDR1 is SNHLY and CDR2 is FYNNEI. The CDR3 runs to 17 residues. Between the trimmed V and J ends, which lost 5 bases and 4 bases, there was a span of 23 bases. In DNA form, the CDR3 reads TGTGCCAGCAGTCCAACCGGGACACCTCGAGGAGGCTATGGCTACACCTTC. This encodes CASSPTGTPRGGYGYTF.

The chain's CDR3 is CASSPPGVQYGYTF. The CDR3 DNA reads TGTGCCAGCAGTCCGCCCGGGGTTCAATATGGCTACACCTTC. V is TRBV2 and J is TRBJ1-2; D is unclear. The CDR3 spans 14 residues. V lost 5 bases and J 5 bases, leaving 15 bases between the germline ends. The germline V gene encodes CDR1 SNHLY and CDR2 FYNNEI.